This entry describes one T cell receptor (beta chain). Its antigen is unknown. These data are taken from a study of shared clonotypes between healthy human individuals. Study-level results: Represented genetic and exposure-history diversity was restricted by having few donors.

This CDR3 has 15 residues. From germline, CDR1 is LNHDA and CDR2 SQIVND (reference sequence). Tens of thousands of T cell genomes, or roughly 320 ng DNA, went into unsorted PBMC replicate PCRs. Sequenced by immunoSEQ multiplex PCR; TCRdb stores in-frame clones only, minus some. The sample lists about 480,000 clones, around 79% occurring once. Sequenced input: PBMCs. This TCR was sampled from a woman in her thirties or forties in good health. Some clones in this sample may be carry-over from other donors' samples. The chain carries TRBV19 and TRBJ2-5; D may be TRBD1 (6 bases). Judging by the DNA end, TRBJ2-7 fits better; the J call may be wrong. The CDR3 DNA is TGTGCCAGTAGTATCATTTTGGACAGCTCCTACGAGCAGTACTTC. It specifies CASSIILDSSYEQYF.